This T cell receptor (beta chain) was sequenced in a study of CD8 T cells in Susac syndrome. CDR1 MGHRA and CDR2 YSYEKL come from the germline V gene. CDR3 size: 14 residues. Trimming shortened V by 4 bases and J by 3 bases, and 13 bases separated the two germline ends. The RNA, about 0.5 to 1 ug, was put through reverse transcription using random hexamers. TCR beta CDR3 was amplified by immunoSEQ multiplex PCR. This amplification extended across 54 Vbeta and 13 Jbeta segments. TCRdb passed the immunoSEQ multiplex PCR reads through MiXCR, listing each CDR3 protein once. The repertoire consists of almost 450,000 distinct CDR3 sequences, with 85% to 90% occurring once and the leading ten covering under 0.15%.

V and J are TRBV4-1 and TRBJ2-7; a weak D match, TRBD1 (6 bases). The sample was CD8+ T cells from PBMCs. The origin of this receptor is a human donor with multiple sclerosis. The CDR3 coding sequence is TGCGCCAGCAGCCTGAACCAAGGGGGCTACGAGCAGTACTTC. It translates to CASSLNQGGYEQYF.